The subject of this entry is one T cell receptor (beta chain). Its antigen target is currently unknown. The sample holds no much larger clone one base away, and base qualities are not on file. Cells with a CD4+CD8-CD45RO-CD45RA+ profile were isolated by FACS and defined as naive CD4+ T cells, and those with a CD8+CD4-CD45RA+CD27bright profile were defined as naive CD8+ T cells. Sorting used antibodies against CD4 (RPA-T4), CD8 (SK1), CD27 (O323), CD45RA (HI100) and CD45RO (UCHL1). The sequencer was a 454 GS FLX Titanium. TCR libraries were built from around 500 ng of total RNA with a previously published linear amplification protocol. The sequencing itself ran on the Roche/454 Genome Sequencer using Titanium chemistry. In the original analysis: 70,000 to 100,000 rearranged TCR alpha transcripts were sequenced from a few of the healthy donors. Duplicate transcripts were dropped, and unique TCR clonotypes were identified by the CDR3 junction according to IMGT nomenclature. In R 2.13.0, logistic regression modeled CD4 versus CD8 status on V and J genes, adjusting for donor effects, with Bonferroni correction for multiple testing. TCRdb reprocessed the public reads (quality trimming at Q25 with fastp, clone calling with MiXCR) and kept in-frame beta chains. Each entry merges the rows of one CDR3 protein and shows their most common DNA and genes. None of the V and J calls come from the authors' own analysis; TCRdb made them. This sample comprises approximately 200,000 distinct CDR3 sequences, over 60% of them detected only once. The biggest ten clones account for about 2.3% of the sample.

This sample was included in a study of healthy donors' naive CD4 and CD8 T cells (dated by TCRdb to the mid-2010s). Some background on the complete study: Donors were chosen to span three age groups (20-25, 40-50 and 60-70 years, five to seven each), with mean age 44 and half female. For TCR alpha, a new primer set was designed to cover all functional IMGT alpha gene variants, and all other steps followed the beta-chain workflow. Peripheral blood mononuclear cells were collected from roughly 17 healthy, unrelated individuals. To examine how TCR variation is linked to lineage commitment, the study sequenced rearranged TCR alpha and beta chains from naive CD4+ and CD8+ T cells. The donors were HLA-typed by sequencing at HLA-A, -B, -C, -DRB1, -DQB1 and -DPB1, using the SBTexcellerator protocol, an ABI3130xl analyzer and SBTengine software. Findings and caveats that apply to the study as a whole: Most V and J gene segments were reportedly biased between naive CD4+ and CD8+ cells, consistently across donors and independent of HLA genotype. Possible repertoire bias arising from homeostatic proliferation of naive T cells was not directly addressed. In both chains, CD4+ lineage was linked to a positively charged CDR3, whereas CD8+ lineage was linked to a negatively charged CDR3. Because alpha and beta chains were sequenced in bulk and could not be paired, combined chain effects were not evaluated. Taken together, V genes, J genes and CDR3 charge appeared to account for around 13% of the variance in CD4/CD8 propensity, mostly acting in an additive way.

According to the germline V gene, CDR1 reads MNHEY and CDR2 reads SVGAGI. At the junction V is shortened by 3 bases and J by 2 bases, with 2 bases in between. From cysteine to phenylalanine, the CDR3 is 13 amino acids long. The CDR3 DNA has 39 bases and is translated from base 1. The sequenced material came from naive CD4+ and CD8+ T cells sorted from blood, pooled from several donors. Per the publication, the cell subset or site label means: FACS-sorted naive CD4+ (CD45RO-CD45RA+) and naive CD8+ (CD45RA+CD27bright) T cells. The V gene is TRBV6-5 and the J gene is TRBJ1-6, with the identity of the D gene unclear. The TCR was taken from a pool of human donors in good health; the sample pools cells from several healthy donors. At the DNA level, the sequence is TGTGCCAGCAGTTATACCTATAATTCACCCCTCCACTTT. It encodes CASSYTYNSPLHF.